One sample yielded the 22 T cell receptor beta chains listed below, sequenced in a study of blood T cell repertoires in COVID-19. Repertoires were generated with immunoSEQ multiplex PCR, while TCRdb's copy carries only in-frame clones and drops some. The sample includes roughly 77,000 clones, 80% seen only once; the top ten take 4% to 5.5%. Sequences were obtained from peripheral blood. The receptors come from a woman aged 70-85 years with acute or convalescent COVID-19.

This clone was seen only a few times. The chain uses TRBV15 and TRBJ1-6; unclear D gene. CDR1 is LNHNV, CDR2 YYDKDF, per germline (reference sequence). The CDR3 runs 16 residues. Trimming took off 0 bases at V and 1 base at J, with 7 bases between the two ends. The CDR3 sequence: CATSRDRVSYNSPLHF. CDR3 sequence (DNA): TGTGCCACCAGCAGAGATCGGGTTTCCTATAATTCACCCCTCCACTTT. The variable domain in full, with the rest retrieved from reference TRBV15 and TRBJ1-6, is DAMVIQNPRYQVTQFGKPVTLSCSQTLNHNVMYWYQQKSSQAPKLLFHYYDKDFNNEADTPDNFQSRRPNTSFCFLDIRSPGLGDTAMYLCATSRDRVSYNSPLHFGNGTRLTVT.

This sequence joins TRBV19 and TRBJ1-3; D unclear. Per germline, CDR1 LNHDA and CDR2 SQIVND (reference sequence). Deletions cut 3 bases from V and 0 bases from J, with 12 bases between. CDR3 length: 16 residues. The CDR3 DNA reads as TGTGCCAGTAGTATGGGCAGCCAGAGCTCTGGAAACACCATATATTTT. Translating gives CASSMGSQSSGNTIYF. Full variable domain (outside the CDR3, taken from reference TRBV19 and TRBJ1-3): DGGITQSPKYLFRKEGQNVTLSCEQNLNHDAMYWYRQDPGQGLRLIYYSQIVNDFQKGDIAEGYSVSREKKESFPLTVTSAQKNPTAFYLCASSMGSQSSGNTIYFGEGSWLTVV.

The chain uses TRBV7-8 and TRBJ1-2; 9 positions match TRBD1. Germline CDR1 is SGHVS and CDR2 is FQNEAQ. Losses at the gene ends were 5 bases for V and 3 bases for J; bases not matched to a gene: 7. The CDR3 sequence is 15 residues long. The CDR3 sequence is CASSERDRADYGYTF. The CDR3 coding sequence is TGTGCCAGCAGCGAGAGGGACAGGGCGGACTATGGCTACACCTTC.

The V and J genes are TRBV12-3 or TRBV12-4 and TRBJ1-1; weak D call: TRBD1 (6 bases). The V and J ends lost 8 bases and 4 bases respectively, with 11 bases between them. The CDR3 is made up of 12 amino acids. The CDR3 DNA reads TGTGCCAGCGCGGGGGGGCCCACTGAAGCTTTCTTT. It translates to CASAGGPTEAFF.

The genes are TRBV7-2 and TRBJ1-5; a weak D match, TRBD1 (5 bases). With 5 bases removed from V and 7 bases from J, the gap between germline ends came to 15 bases. The CDR3 totals 14 residues. The V gene's germline CDR1 is SGHTA and CDR2 FQGNSA. CDR3 protein: CASSLWGGGQPQHF. For the CDR3, the DNA is TGTGCCAGCAGCCTCTGGGGCGGAGGGCAGCCCCAGCATTTT.

The rearrangement joins TRBV6-2 or TRBV6-3 to TRBJ2-2, with no clear D. In germline, CDR1 is MNHEY, CDR2 SVGEGT. Between the trimmed V and J ends, which lost 2 bases and 6 bases, there was a span of 7 bases. CDR3 length: 13 amino acids. Written as DNA, the CDR3 is TGTGCCAGCAGTTACGTTTGGCCCGGGGAGCTGTTTTTT. Translating gives CASSYVWPGELFF.

This rearrangement joins TRBV18 to TRBJ2-7, with TRBD1 matching 8 bases. CDR3 length equals 14 residues. Germline CDR1 is KGHSH and CDR2 is LQKENI. The V and J ends lost 3 bases and 4 bases, in that order; junction bases with no gene match: 5. The CDR3 spells CASSPRQGWYEQYF. CDR3 in DNA: TGTGCCAGCTCACCCAGACAGGGGTGGTACGAGCAGTACTTC.

The CDR3 reads CASSKGSGGDTAQYF. CDR3 in DNA: TGTGCCAGCAGCAAAGGCAGCGGGGGGGACACGGCCCAGTACTTC. The chain has TRBV21-1 and TRBJ2-5; TRBD2, the D gene given by the table, was not confirmed from the DNA. TRBV21-1 corresponds to a pseudogene. The CDR3 runs to 15 residues.

V is TRBV18 and J is TRBJ1-1; D gene unclear. Trimming took off 3 bases at V and 0 bases at J, with 5 bases between the two ends. This CDR3 region has 13 residues. Germline V gives CDR1 KGHSH, CDR2 LQKENI. The CDR3 DNA is TGTGCCAGCTCACCTGGAGTGAACACTGAAGCTTTCTTT. Its protein product is CASSPGVNTEAFF.

The rearrangement uses TRBV7-9 and TRBJ2-7; D remains ambiguous. Trimming shortened V by 1 base and J by 0 bases, and 16 bases separated the two germline ends. In germline, CDR1 is SEHNR, CDR2 FQNEAQ (reference sequence). This CDR3 has 17 residues. CDR3 in DNA: TGTGCCAGCAGCTTAGGACTCGGCCCGGCTGACTCCTACGAGCAGTACTTC. Protein product: CASSLGLGPADSYEQYF.

The chain links TRBV6-2 or TRBV6-3 to TRBJ2-3; D is unclear. V lost 4 bases and J lost 3, with 11 bases in between. This CDR3 region has 14 residues. Germline V gives CDR1 MNHEY, CDR2 SVGEGT. CDR3 amino acids: CASSSVVETDTQYF. The CDR3 nucleotides are TGTGCCAGCAGTTCGGTCGTTGAGACAGATACGCAGTATTTT.

This chain connects TRBV9 to TRBJ2-1, with 10 nucleotides matching TRBD2. The J segment lost 8 bases and the V segment lost 0 bases, leaving 5 bases of the junction unmatched. In germline, CDR1 is SGDLS, CDR2 YYNGEE. There are 15 residues in the CDR3. In nucleotides, the CDR3 is TGTGCCAGCAGCGTAGAACTAGCGGGGAGGGATGAGCAGTTCTTC. This translates into CASSVELAGRDEQFF.

The gene calls are TRBV6-5 and TRBJ2-1; TRBD2 is a possible D gene (6 bases). This CDR3 contains 10 residues. The V end lost 8 bases, the J end lost 15 bases, and 14 bases lay between the germline ends. The germline CDR1 and CDR2 sequences are MNHEY and SVGAGI. CDR3 in DNA: TGTGCCAGCTACGGCGGAGGGTGGTTCTTC. Residues: CASYGGGWFF.

V gene TRBV13 combines with J gene TRBJ2-1, with 10 nucleotides matching TRBD2. This CDR3 spans 15 amino acids. V shed 5 bases, J shed 3 bases, and the junction held 4 bases outside the gene matches. In germline, CDR1 is PRHDT, CDR2 FYEKMQ (reference sequence). Here the CDR3 reads CASSLRTSGYNEQFF. Here the CDR3 DNA reads TGTGCCAGCAGCCTACGGACTAGCGGCTACAATGAGCAGTTCTTC.

This clone was seen only once. The chain uses TRBV7-9 and TRBJ2-3; perhaps TRBD1 as D (6 bases). V gave up 3 bases and J gave up 3 bases, with 16 bases separating them. The CDR3 sequence is 16 residues long. Germline CDR1 is SEHNR and CDR2 is FQNEAQ (reference sequence). CDR3 residues: CASSLLPGTITDTQYF. CDR3 in DNA: TGTGCCAGCAGCTTGCTTCCCGGGACAATTACAGATACGCAGTATTTT.

This chain uses TRBV5-8 with TRBJ1-5; the D is unclear. This CDR3 is built from 15 residues. Germline assignment: CDR1 SGHTS and CDR2 YDEGEE. Trimming shortened V by 2 bases and J by 7 bases, and 16 bases separated the two germline ends. CDR3 loop: CASSFQSRTGQPQHF. In nucleotides, the CDR3 is TGTGCCAGCAGCTTCCAATCCCGGACGGGACAGCCCCAGCATTTT.

The genes are TRBV10-2 and TRBJ2-7, with D possibly being TRBD1 (6 bases). Germline V CDR1 and CDR2: WSHSY, SAAADI. This CDR3 spans 11 amino acids. V lost 2 bases, J lost 10 bases, and 9 bases lay in between. The CDR3 is CASSEGGNQYF. The CDR3 DNA is TGCGCCAGCAGTGAGGGGGGCAACCAGTACTTC.

The chain has TRBV27 and TRBJ1-5; 10 nucleotides align to TRBD1. Germline V gives CDR1 MNHEY, CDR2 SMNVEV (reference sequence). CDR3 size: 19 residues. J gave up 0 bases and V 4 bases, and 12 bases lay outside the gene matches. The CDR3 here is CASSSRQGAMVYSNQPQHF. CDR3 nucleotides: TGTGCCAGCAGTTCCAGACAGGGGGCGATGGTTTATAGCAATCAGCCCCAGCATTTT.

This clone has only one observation. The DNA of the CDR3 is TGCGCCAGCAGCTTGCGCCCGGACAGCCCAGGGGTGACTAACTATGGCTACACCTTC. Translating gives CASSLRPDSPGVTNYGYTF. This chain links TRBV5-1 with TRBJ1-2, with D possibly TRBD1 on 6 matching bases. This CDR3 has 19 amino acids. The V end lost 1 base, the J end lost 0 bases, and 22 bases lay between the germline ends. Germline CDR1 and CDR2: SGHRS and YFSETQ.

CDR3 in amino acids: CATAMDGVNQPQHF. The CDR3 region has the DNA TGTGCCACCGCTATGGACGGGGTAAATCAGCCCCAGCATTTT. The V and J genes are TRBV6-5 and TRBJ1-5; unclear D gene. The CDR3 consists of 14 residues. V shed 10 bases and J shed 4 bases, with 17 bases lying between them. Germline CDR1 is MNHEY and CDR2 is SVGAGI.

This chain joins TRBV2 and TRBJ2-5, with D perhaps matching TRBD2 (5 bases). V lost 5 bases and J lost 5, with 12 bases in between. In germline, CDR1 is SNHLY, CDR2 FYNNEI. This CDR3 is 13 amino acids long. CDR3 sequence reads: CASSYPPGETQYF. The DNA for the CDR3 is TGTGCCAGCAGTTACCCCCCGGGGGAGACCCAGTACTTC.

This chain uses TRBV7-2 with TRBJ2-1; no definite D call. The CDR3 spans 15 residues. Germline V lookup: CDR1 SGHTA, CDR2 FQGNSA. V was trimmed by 5 bases and J by 0 bases, leaving 11 bases between them. The CDR3 DNA is TGTGCCAGCAGCATATCCCCGAGCTCCTACAATGAGCAGTTCTTC. Translating it yields CASSISPSSYNEQFF.